A selection of T cell receptor beta chains follows, all from one sample in a study of T cells in Graves' hyperthyroidism and ophthalmopathy. TCRdb used MiXCR to reprocess the multiplex PCR reads, holding one entry per CDR3 protein. Of over 500,000 distinct CDR3 sequences listed, more than 15% were seen once; the top ten hold roughly 29%. Input material: blood. Source of these receptors: a woman aged 25 to 39 with Graves' ophthalmopathy. The CDR3 runs from the conserved cysteine through the conserved F or W. A D gene is named only where the DNA matches it firmly. Expanded clones are given a class, and other clones once, few, many or no size at all.

D	size	J	V	CDR3	DNA
TRBD1	-	TRBJ2-7	TRBV6-1	CASSWTGDNEQYF	TGTGCCAGCAGTTGGACAGGGGACAACGAGCAGTACTTC
TRBD1	many	TRBJ2-3	TRBV12-3/TRBV12-4	CASSPTGEGTDTQYF	TGTGCCAGCAGCCCAACAGGGGAAGGCACAGATACGCAGTATTTT
TRBD1	-	TRBJ2-3	TRBV24-1	CATSRQGRTDTQYF	TGTGCCACCAGCCGACAGGGCCGCACAGATACGCAGTATTTT
-	many	TRBJ2-1	TRBV5-1	CASSLRQSSYNEQFF	TGTGCCAGCAGTCTAAGACAGAGCTCCTACAATGAGCAGTTCTTC
TRBD1	few	TRBJ2-2	TRBV12-3/TRBV12-4	CASSHGQGVSGELFF	TGTGCCAGCAGTCACGGACAGGGGGTCTCCGGGGAGCTGTTTTTT
TRBD2	many	TRBJ2-1	TRBV28	CASTSTSGRDNEQFF	TGTGCCAGCACTTCGACTAGCGGGAGGGATAATGAGCAGTTCTTC
-	once	TRBJ2-3	TRBV20-1	CSAPPGGNTDTQYF	TGCAGTGCCCCCCCCGGAGGTAACACAGATACGCAGTATTTT
-	-	TRBJ2-3	TRBV6-2/TRBV6-3	CAASRQENDYSTDTQYF	TGTGCCGCCTCTCGACAGGAGAATGATTATAGCACAGATACGCAGTATTTT
TRBD2	few	TRBJ2-1	TRBV19	CASSMGRGWTSGGNEQFF	TGTGCCAGTAGTATGGGCAGGGGGTGGACTAGCGGCGGGAATGAGCAGTTCTTC
-	many	TRBJ2-3	TRBV28	CASSLSGPSEDTQYF	TGTGCCAGCAGTTTATCTGGGCCCTCAGAGGATACGCAGTATTTT
-	-	TRBJ1-1	TRBV14	CASSQDLSGTEAFF	TGTGCCAGCAGCCAAGATCTTTCCGGCACTGAAGCTTTCTTT
-	-	TRBJ2-7	TRBV4-3	CASSRDGTLSYNEQYF	TGCGCCAGCAGCCGAGATGGGACACTGAGCTACAATGAGCAGTACTTC
TRBD1	-	TRBJ2-7	TRBV11-2	CASSSSTGTGTYEQYF	TGTGCCAGCAGCTCATCAACCGGGACAGGGACCTACGAGCAGTACTTC
TRBD1	-	TRBJ2-7	TRBV30	CAWTGTVNEQYF	TGTGCCTGGACCGGGACAGTCAACGAGCAGTACTTC
TRBD2	-	TRBJ2-1	TRBV4-3	CASSQDILAGYNEQFF	TGCGCCAGCAGCCAAGATATACTAGCGGGATACAATGAGCAGTTCTTC
-	few	TRBJ1-3	TRBV19	CARHEGGNTIYF	TGTGCCAGACACGAGGGCGGAAACACCATATATTTT
TRBD1	-	TRBJ2-6	TRBV7-9	CASSLALGWGQGHSGANVLTF	TGTGCCAGCAGCTTAGCGCTAGGTTGGGGACAGGGCCACTCTGGGGCCAACGTCCTGACTTTC
-	many	TRBJ2-7	TRBV11-2	CASSSPSGEQYF	TGTGCCAGCAGCTCCCCTTCCGGCGAGCAGTACTTC
TRBD2	-	TRBJ2-1	TRBV5-5	CASSSGTSGSADYNEQFF	TGTGCCAGCAGCTCCGGGACTAGCGGGAGTGCAGACTACAATGAGCAGTTCTTC
-	-	TRBJ1-6	TRBV6-1	CASSEAPPGAGNSPLHF	TGTGCCAGCAGTGAAGCTCCCCCGGGGGCGGGTAATTCACCCCTCCACTTT